One sample yielded the 11 T cell receptor beta chains listed below, sequenced in a study of T cells in Graves' hyperthyroidism and ophthalmopathy. Amplified regions were TCR beta CDR3 sequences from RNA transcripts. With the HTBI primer set, the TCR CDR3 went through a first round of RT-PCR. TCRdb re-analysed the multiplex PCR reads in MiXCR, keeping a single row per CDR3 protein. The sample consists of around 250,000 distinct CDR3 sequences, 24% of them appearing once. The sequencing input was blood. Receptor source: a woman aged 40 to 50 with Graves' ophthalmopathy.

The sample holds many counts of this clonotype. V usage is TRBV4-1 and J usage is TRBJ2-5, with 10 bases lining up with TRBD2. CDR1 is MGHRA, CDR2 YSYEKL, per germline. CDR3 length: 14 amino acids. After removal of 2 bases from V and 5 bases from J, the junction contained 2 bases not matched to a gene. The CDR3 spells CASSQLAGAETQYF. CDR3 in DNA: TGCGCCAGCAGCCAACTAGCGGGAGCGGAGACCCAGTACTTC.

The table lists this clonotype with many counts. The V call is TRBV27, the J call TRBJ1-5; the D gene is possibly TRBD1 (5 bases). In germline, CDR1 is MNHEY, CDR2 SMNVEV (reference sequence). The CDR3 totals 15 residues. V dropped 5 bases and J dropped 0 bases, with 11 bases sitting between them. CDR3 region: CASSPRQYSNQPQHF. In nucleotides, the CDR3 is TGTGCCAGCAGTCCCCGACAGTATAGCAATCAGCCCCAGCATTTT.

This clonotype was seen ten or more times. The chain links TRBV28 to TRBJ2-4, with 7 bases matching TRBD1. Unmatched junction bases numbered 9, after V lost 4 bases and J lost 0 bases. The germline V gene encodes CDR1 MDHEN and CDR2 SYDVKM. CDR3 length equals 17 residues. This CDR3 is CASSSGTESIAKNIQYF. In nucleotides, the CDR3 is TGTGCCAGCAGTTCCGGGACAGAATCTATAGCCAAAAACATTCAGTACTTC.

This clonotype was seen many times. The chain employs TRBV20-1 and TRBJ1-5, with D uncertain. V was clipped by 2 bases and J by 7 bases, with 9 bases between them. Germline V gives CDR1 DFQATT, CDR2 SNEGSKA (reference sequence). The CDR3 runs to 12 residues. CDR3 loop: CSARKRGQPQHF. The CDR3 region has the DNA TGCAGTGCTAGAAAGCGAGGGCAGCCCCAGCATTTT.

V gene TRBV2 combines with J gene TRBJ2-2, with D possibly TRBD1 on 6 matching bases. Germline V gives CDR1 SNHLY, CDR2 FYNNEI. Trimming removed 6 bases at V and 1 base at J, with 9 bases between. The CDR3 length is 14 residues. CDR3 coding DNA: TGTGCCAGCAGGGACAGATTGAACACCGGGGAGCTGTTTTTT. This sequence encodes CASRDRLNTGELFF.

This clonotype came up many times. The chain uses TRBV20-1 and TRBJ2-7; unclear D gene. CDR1 DFQATT and CDR2 SNEGSKA come from the germline V gene (reference sequence). This CDR3 comprises 14 residues. Trimming removed 0 bases at V and 3 bases at J, with 12 bases between. CDR3 protein: CSARDLRLGYEQYF. The CDR3 nucleotides are TGCAGTGCTAGAGATCTTAGGCTAGGCTACGAGCAGTACTTC.

This clonotype was seen ten or more times. The chain uses TRBV5-1 and TRBJ2-5; D possibly corresponds to TRBD2 (6 bases). This CDR3 is 15 amino acids long. Germline assignment: CDR1 SGHRS and CDR2 YFSETQ. V was trimmed by 0 bases and J by 5 bases, leaving 14 bases between them. CDR3 DNA: TGCGCCAGCAGCTTGGCGGTTGGGGGGATCGAGACCCAGTACTTC. Its translation: CASSLAVGGIETQYF.

There are many counts of this clonotype. This chain uses TRBV10-3 with TRBJ2-7, with 9 nucleotides matching TRBD1. CDR1 and CDR2 (germline): ENHRY, SYGVKD. The CDR3 is 14 amino acids. V dropped 2 bases and J dropped 6; count of bases not matched to a gene: 5. This CDR3 is CAISEEGQGFEQYF. The CDR3 nucleotides read TGTGCCATCAGTGAGGAGGGACAGGGATTCGAGCAGTACTTC.

This clonotype was observed at least ten times. The V call is TRBV30, the J call TRBJ2-7; the match to TRBD2 covers 8 bases. The CDR3 totals 13 residues. V was clipped by 2 bases and J by 4 bases; unmatched bases: 4. The V gene's germline CDR1 is GTSNPN and CDR2 SVGIG (reference sequence). The DNA for the CDR3 is TGTGCCTGGAGTAGCGGGAGTAAGTACGAGCAGTACTTC. This sequence encodes CAWSSGSKYEQYF.

Ten or more counts support this clonotype. This sequence joins TRBV13 and TRBJ1-2; 9 bases map to TRBD1. CDR1 and CDR2 (germline): PRHDT, FYEKMQ (reference sequence). This CDR3 spans 17 amino acids. V trimming: 5 bases; J trimming: 0 bases; junction bases outside the gene matches: 10. DNA for the CDR3: TGTGCCAGCAGCCCCGGGACAGGGTCAAAAGCTAACTATGGCTACACCTTC. This sequence encodes CASSPGTGSKANYGYTF.

This clonotype was counted many times. The chain has TRBV25-1 and TRBJ2-6; D is unclear. The CDR3 extends over 16 amino acids. Looked up from germline, CDR1 is MGHDK and CDR2 is SYGVNS. V lost 1 base and J lost 0, with 7 bases in between. CDR3: CASSESQLSGANVLTF. CDR3 coding DNA: TGTGCCAGCAGTGAATCTCAACTCTCTGGGGCCAACGTCCTGACTTTC.